Sequencing of this T cell receptor (beta chain) was carried out in a study of T cell clones after liver transplantation. About the study: Subjects received no induction therapy and standard immunosuppression until randomization at 12-24 months post-transplant.

Clones were read by immunoSEQ multiplex PCR, and TCRdb kept only the in-frame ones, dropping some. The sample yields fewer than 110,000 clones, around 80% seen once. This clonotype originated in a human patient who received a liver transplant. T cells may partly derive from the graft donor. The sample in question was CD4+ T cells from blood, obtained approximately 4 years after liver transplant.

CDR3 coding DNA: TGCGCCAGCAGCTTGGGAGCTAGCGCCTACACAGATACGCAGTATTTT. Residues: CASSLGASAYTDTQYF. The chain carries TRBV5-1 and TRBJ2-3, with D possibly TRBD2 on 6 matching bases. CDR3 length: 16 amino acids. Germline values: CDR1 SGHRS, CDR2 YFSETQ. Trimming shortened V by 0 bases and J by 2 bases, and 13 bases separated the two germline ends. Combining the CDR3 with reference TRBV5-1 and TRBJ2-3 gives the whole variable domain KAGVTQTPRYLIKTRGQQVTLSCSPISGHRSVSWYQQTPGQGLQFLFEYFSETQRNKGNFPGRFSGRQFSNSRSEMNVSTLELGDSALYLCASSLGASAYTDTQYFGPGTRLTVL.